The 6 T cell receptor beta chains in this list originate from one sample, sequenced in a study of blood T cell repertoires in COVID-19. Here immunoSEQ multiplex PCR was the method, and the copy in TCRdb shows in-frame clones only, minus some. The profile covers about 180,000 clones, with more than 75% appearing a single time and 7.5% to 10% taken by the ten largest. Input material: PBMCs or T cells enriched from blood (not recorded which). Receptors originate from a woman aged 25 to 39 who had recovered from COVID-19.

The CDR3 DNA reads TGCAGCGTTGAACTCCCGGGAGCTGGCTCAACCTTAATCCAAGAGACCCAGTACTTC. As protein: CSVELPGAGSTLIQETQYF. V gene TRBV29-1 combines with J gene TRBJ2-5, with D possibly matching TRBD2 (6 bases). V was clipped by 2 bases and J by 1 base, with 26 bases between them. Germline V gene data show CDR1 as SQVTM and CDR2 as ANQGSEA. There are 19 residues in the CDR3. Combining the CDR3 with reference TRBV29-1 and TRBJ2-5 gives the whole variable domain SAVISQKPSRDICQRGTSLTIQCQVDSQVTMMFWYRQQPGQSLTLIATANQGSEATYESGFVIDKFPISRPNLTFSTLTVSNMSPEDSSIYLCSVELPGAGSTLIQETQYFGPGTRLLVL.

This chain joins TRBV6-5 and TRBJ2-1, with TRBD2 matching over 7 bases. CDR1 is MNHEY and CDR2 is SVGAGI in the germline V gene. Germline trimming cut 0 bases from V and 5 bases from J; bases unmatched to any gene: 7. The CDR3 consists of 16 residues. This CDR3 reads CASSYSRGGKDNEQFF. The CDR3 nucleotides read TGTGCCAGCAGTTACTCGCGGGGAGGGAAAGACAATGAGCAGTTCTTC.

V is TRBV5-6 and J is TRBJ2-7; 7 nucleotides line up with TRBD1. Germline-derived CDR1 and CDR2 are SGHDT and YYEEEE. Germline trimming cut 5 bases from V and 2 bases from J; bases unmatched to any gene: 4. The CDR3 is 13 residues long. The CDR3 DNA is TGTGCCAGCAGATCGACAGGGACCTACGAGCAGTACTTC. Protein: CASRSTGTYEQYF.

The chain has TRBV4-1 and TRBJ2-5; D gene uncertain. The CDR3 is 13 residues long. V was pared by 5 bases and J by 2 bases, with 9 bases between. Germline CDR1 reads MGHRA; CDR2 reads YSYEKL. CDR3 bases: TGCGCCAGCAGCTCTAACCGGCAAGAGACCCAGTACTTC. This translates into CASSSNRQETQYF.

This chain joins TRBV12-3 or TRBV12-4 and TRBJ1-5; 7 bases match TRBD1. With 6 bases clipped from V and 5 bases from J, the junction kept 4 bases outside the gene matches. The CDR3 sequence is 13 residues long. The DNA of the CDR3 is TGTGCCAGCAGCCGGGACAGCCATCAGCCCCAGCATTTT. It translates to CASSRDSHQPQHF.

The rearrangement links TRBV7-2 to TRBJ2-7; no definite D call. This CDR3 is built from 14 residues. The V end lost 1 base, the J end lost 5 bases, and 12 bases lay between the germline ends. Per germline, CDR1 SGHTA and CDR2 FQGNSA. Written as DNA, the CDR3 is TGTGCCAGCAGCTTAGTTGGCTCTGGCCACGAGCAGTACTTC. Amino acids: CASSLVGSGHEQYF.